Listed below are T cell receptor beta chains from one sample, sequenced in a study of blood T cell repertoires in COVID-19. Using immunoSEQ multiplex PCR, the repertoire was profiled, and TCRdb retains in-frame clones only, with some absent. The sample lists a few hundred thousand clones, around 84% occurring once. Sequenced input: peripheral blood. The receptor source for this set is a human donor in a cohort sampled during active COVID-19. Both conserved end residues are part of each CDR3. The D gene is left open where the match is weak.

CDR3 DNA: TGTGCCAGCAGGACTCCGGGTGCAACTAATGAAAAACTGTTTTTT; CDR3 protein: CASRTPGATNEKLFF; J gene: TRBJ1-4; D gene: -; V gene: TRBV6-5
CDR3 DNA: TGTGCCACCAGTGCGGCAGGGGAGAATTCACCCCTCCACTTT; CDR3 protein: CATSAAGENSPLHF; J gene: TRBJ1-6; D gene: -; V gene: TRBV24-1
CDR3 DNA: TGTGCCAGCAGCTTTTTTGAGGGCGGGACTAGCGTTTACAATGAGCAGTTCTTC; CDR3 protein: CASSFFEGGTSVYNEQFF; J gene: TRBJ2-1; D gene: TRBD2; V gene: TRBV5-6
CDR3 DNA: TGTGCCAGCAGCCCCTGGACTAGCGGGATCTTCGGGGAGCTGTTTTTT; CDR3 protein: CASSPWTSGIFGELFF; J gene: TRBJ2-2; D gene: TRBD2; V gene: TRBV2
CDR3 DNA: TGTGCCAGCAGCCAAATCCGGGGTAGCACAGATACGCAGTATTTT; CDR3 protein: CASSQIRGSTDTQYF; J gene: TRBJ2-3; D gene: -; V gene: TRBV9
CDR3 DNA: TGTGCCAGCAGCTCGCCCGGGATCGACGACAATGAGCAGTTCTTC; CDR3 protein: CASSSPGIDDNEQFF; J gene: TRBJ2-1; D gene: -; V gene: TRBV5-6
CDR3 DNA: TGTGCCAGCAGTCCTCAAAGGGGCAACTACAATGAGCAGTTCTTC; CDR3 protein: CASSPQRGNYNEQFF; J gene: TRBJ2-1; D gene: -; V gene: TRBV27
CDR3 DNA: TGTGCCAGCAGTCCCCCAGCGGGGGGGCAGGAAGATACGCAGTATTTT; CDR3 protein: CASSPPAGGQEDTQYF; J gene: TRBJ2-3; D gene: TRBD2; V gene: TRBV27
CDR3 DNA: TGTGCCAGCAGCTCCAGCGGGTTCACAGATACGCAGTATTTT; CDR3 protein: CASSSSGFTDTQYF; J gene: TRBJ2-3; D gene: -; V gene: TRBV7-2
CDR3 DNA: TGTGCCAGCAGCGTAGAGCCCAGAAACACCATATATTTT; CDR3 protein: CASSVEPRNTIYF; J gene: TRBJ1-3; D gene: -; V gene: TRBV9
CDR3 DNA: TGTGCCAGCAGCGGGGGCAGCTATGGCTACACCTTC; CDR3 protein: CASSGGSYGYTF; J gene: TRBJ1-2; D gene: -; V gene: TRBV3-1/TRBV3-2
CDR3 DNA: TGTGCCAGCTTATACAGGGCCGGGGGGACCGGGGAGCTGTTTTTT; CDR3 protein: CASLYRAGGTGELFF; J gene: TRBJ2-2; D gene: -; V gene: TRBV2